What follows are 8 T cell receptor beta chains derived from one specimen sequenced in a study of radiotherapy plus CTLA-4 blockade in lung cancer. This table comes from immunoSEQ multiplex PCR, and its TCRdb copy is limited to in-frame clones, with some not included. The table includes 70,000 to 85,000 clones, over 65% detected once. This specimen consisted of peripheral blood, obtained from a patient treated with radiotherapy plus ipilimumab. These receptors were taken from a human donor with non-small cell lung cancer whose response to radiotherapy plus ipilimumab could not be evaluated.

The V call is TRBV11-1, the J call TRBJ2-3; 9 bases fit TRBD1. CDR3 size: 12 residues. Germline V gives CDR1 SGHAT, CDR2 FQDESV (reference sequence). Trimming took 1 base from V and 12 from J; bases not matched to a gene: 2. As DNA, the CDR3 is TGTGCCAGCAGCTTAGACAGGGGGCAACAGTATTTT. It codes for CASSLDRGQQYF.

The chain couples TRBV18 to TRBJ2-7; D is possibly TRBD2 (5 bases). The CDR3 is 13 amino acids. Trimming took off 6 bases at V and 5 bases at J, with 14 bases between the two ends. Germline V lookup: CDR1 KGHSH, CDR2 LQKENI. CDR3 nucleotides: TGTGCCAGCTCCCCTTATGAGGGAGACGAGCAGTACTTC. It codes for CASSPYEGDEQYF.

V is TRBV4-2 and J is TRBJ2-3; 10 bases are shared with TRBD2. Germline CDR1 is LGHNA and CDR2 is YNFKEQ. The junction had 24 bases not matched to a gene; V was cut back by 0 bases and J by 6 bases. CDR3 length equals 22 residues. This CDR3 reads CASSQEPFDGQGLASTKDTQYF. The CDR3 DNA reads as TGTGCCAGCAGCCAAGAGCCCTTTGATGGCCAGGGACTAGCGTCGACCAAGGATACGCAGTATTTT.

The chain carries TRBV11-3 and TRBJ1-4; 7 positions match TRBD1. Looked up from germline, CDR1 is SGHNT and CDR2 is YENEEA. The CDR3 is 14 amino acids. V shed 5 bases, J shed 8 bases, and the junction held 8 bases outside the gene matches. The DNA for the CDR3 is TGTGCCAGCAGCCGAATTACAGGGGTCGAAAAACTGTTTTTT. Protein sequence: CASSRITGVEKLFF.

This clone was counted once. The chain couples TRBV10-2 to TRBJ2-7, with 8 positions matching TRBD1. With V trimmed by 8 bases and J by 4 bases, 7 bases remained unmatched. CDR1 is WSHSY, CDR2 SAAADI, per germline. This CDR3 region has 13 residues. For the CDR3, the DNA is TGCGCCAGCCTTGGACAGGGACAATACGAGCAGTACTTC. It is translated as CASLGQGQYEQYF.

The rearrangement uses TRBV11-2 and TRBJ1-1; D is unresolved. Per the germline V gene, CDR1 is SGHAT and CDR2 is FQNNGV. Trimming stripped 2 bases from V and 0 bases from J, with 7 bases between. The CDR3 covers 14 residues. The CDR3 coding sequence is TGTGCCAGCAGCTTACCAGTCTTGAACACTGAAGCTTTCTTT. Amino acid sequence: CASSLPVLNTEAFF.

The rearrangement links TRBV5-1 to TRBJ2-7; TRBD1 agrees at 8 bases. The CDR3 covers 15 residues. Germline CDR1 and CDR2: SGHRS and YFSETQ. Trimming cost V 2 bases and J 3 bases; bases outside gene matches: 7. The CDR3 reads CASSLTGGLDYEQYF. For the CDR3, the DNA is TGCGCCAGCAGCTTAACAGGGGGATTGGACTACGAGCAGTACTTC.

The chain has TRBV28 and TRBJ1-3; D remains ambiguous. The CDR3 has 14 amino acids. Trimming took 3 bases from V and 4 from J, leaving 10 bases between them. Germline V gene lookup returns CDR1 MDHEN and CDR2 SYDVKM. CDR3 loop: CASSLAGLGNTIYF. CDR3 coding DNA: TGTGCCAGCAGTTTGGCGGGTTTAGGAAACACCATATATTTT.